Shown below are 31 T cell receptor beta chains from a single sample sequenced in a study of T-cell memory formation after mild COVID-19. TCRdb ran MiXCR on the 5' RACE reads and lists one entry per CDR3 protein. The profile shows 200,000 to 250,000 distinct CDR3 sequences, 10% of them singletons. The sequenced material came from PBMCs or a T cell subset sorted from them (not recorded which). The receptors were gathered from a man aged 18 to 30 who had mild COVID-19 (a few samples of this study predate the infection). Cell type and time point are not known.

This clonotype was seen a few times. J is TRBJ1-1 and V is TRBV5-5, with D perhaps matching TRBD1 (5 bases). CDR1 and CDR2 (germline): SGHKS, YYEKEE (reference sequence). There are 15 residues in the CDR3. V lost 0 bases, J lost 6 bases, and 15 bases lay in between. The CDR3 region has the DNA TGTGCCAGCAGCTTGGAAGGCTCCTTGGGGGCTGAAGCTTTCTTT. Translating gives CASSLEGSLGAEAFF.

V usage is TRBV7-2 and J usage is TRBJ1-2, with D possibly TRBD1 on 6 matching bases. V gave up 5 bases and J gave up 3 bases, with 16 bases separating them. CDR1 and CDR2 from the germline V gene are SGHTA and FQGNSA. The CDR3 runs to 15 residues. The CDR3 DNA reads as TGTGCCAGCAGCCCCCGCGGGGGGGCTGACTATGGCTACACCTTC. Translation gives CASSPRGGADYGYTF.

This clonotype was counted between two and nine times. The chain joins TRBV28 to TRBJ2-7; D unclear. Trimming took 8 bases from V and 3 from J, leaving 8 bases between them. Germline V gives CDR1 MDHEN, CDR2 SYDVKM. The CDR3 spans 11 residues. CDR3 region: CASSGDYEQYV. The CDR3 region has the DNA TGTGCCAGCTCGGGCGACTACGAGCAGTACGTC.

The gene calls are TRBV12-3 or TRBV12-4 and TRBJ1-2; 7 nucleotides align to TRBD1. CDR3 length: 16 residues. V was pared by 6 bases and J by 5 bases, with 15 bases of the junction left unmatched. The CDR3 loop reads CASSLSTTGFYYGYTF. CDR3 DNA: TGTGCCAGCAGCCTAAGCACGACAGGGTTCTATTATGGCTACACCTTC.

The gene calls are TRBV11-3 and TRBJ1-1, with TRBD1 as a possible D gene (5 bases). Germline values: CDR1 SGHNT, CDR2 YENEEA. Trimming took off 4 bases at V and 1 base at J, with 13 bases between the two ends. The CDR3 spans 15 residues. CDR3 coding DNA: TGTGCCAGCAGCTCAGCTGGGACGGGGAACACTGAAGCTTTCTTT. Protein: CASSSAGTGNTEAFF. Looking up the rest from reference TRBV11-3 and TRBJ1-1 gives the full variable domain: EAGVVQSPRYKIIEKKQPVAFWCNPISGHNTLYWYLQNLGQGPELLIRYENEEAVDDSQLPKDRFSAERLKGVDSTLKIQPAELGDSAVYLCASSSAGTGNTEAFFGQGTRLTVV.

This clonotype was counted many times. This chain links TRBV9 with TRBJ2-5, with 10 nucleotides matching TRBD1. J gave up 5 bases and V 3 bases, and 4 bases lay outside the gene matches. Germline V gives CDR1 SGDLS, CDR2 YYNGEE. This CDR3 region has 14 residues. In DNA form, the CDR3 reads TGTGCCAGCAGCGCGGGACAGGGGAGGGAGACCCAGTACTTC. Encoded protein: CASSAGQGRETQYF.

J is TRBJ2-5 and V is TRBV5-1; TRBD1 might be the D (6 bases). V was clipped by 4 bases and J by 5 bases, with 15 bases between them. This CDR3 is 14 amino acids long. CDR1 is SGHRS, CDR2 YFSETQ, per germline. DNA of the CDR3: TGCGCCAGCAGCGTCCGACAGGTGGGGGAGACCCAGTACTTC. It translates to CASSVRQVGETQYF.

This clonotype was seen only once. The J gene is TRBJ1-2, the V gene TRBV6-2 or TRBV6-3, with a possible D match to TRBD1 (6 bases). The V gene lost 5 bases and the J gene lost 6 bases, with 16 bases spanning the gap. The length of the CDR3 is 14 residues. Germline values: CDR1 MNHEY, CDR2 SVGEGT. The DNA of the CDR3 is TGTGCCAGCAGTATACAACAGGGAATGGATGGCTACACCTTC. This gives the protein CASSIQQGMDGYTF.

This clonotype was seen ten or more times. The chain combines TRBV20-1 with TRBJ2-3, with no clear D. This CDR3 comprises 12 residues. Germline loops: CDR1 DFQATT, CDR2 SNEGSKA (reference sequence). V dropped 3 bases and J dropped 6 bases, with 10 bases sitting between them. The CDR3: CSASTPWDTQYF. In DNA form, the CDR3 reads TGCAGTGCTAGTACCCCTTGGGATACGCAGTATTTT.

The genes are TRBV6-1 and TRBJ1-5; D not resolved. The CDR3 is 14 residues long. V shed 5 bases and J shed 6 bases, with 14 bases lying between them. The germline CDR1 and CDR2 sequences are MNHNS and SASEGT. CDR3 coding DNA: TGTGCCAGCAGTCCCTCGGCGTCCGTTCAGCCCCAGCATTTT. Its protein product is CASSPSASVQPQHF.

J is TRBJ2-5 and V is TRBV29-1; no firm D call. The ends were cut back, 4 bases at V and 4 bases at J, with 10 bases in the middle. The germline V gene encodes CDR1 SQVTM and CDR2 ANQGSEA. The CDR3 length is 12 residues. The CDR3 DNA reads TGCAGCGTTGGGGTAGGGCCAGAGACCCAGTACTTC. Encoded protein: CSVGVGPETQYF.

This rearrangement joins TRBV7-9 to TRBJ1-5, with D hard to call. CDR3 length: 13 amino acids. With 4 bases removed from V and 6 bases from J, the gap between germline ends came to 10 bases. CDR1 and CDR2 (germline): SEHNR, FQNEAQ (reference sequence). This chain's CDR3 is CASSSGEPQPQHF. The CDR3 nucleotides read TGTGCCAGCAGCTCCGGGGAACCTCAGCCCCAGCATTTT.

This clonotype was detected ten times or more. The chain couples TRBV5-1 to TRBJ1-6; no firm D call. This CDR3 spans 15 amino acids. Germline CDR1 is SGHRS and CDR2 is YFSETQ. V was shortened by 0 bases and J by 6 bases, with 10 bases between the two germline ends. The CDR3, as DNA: TGCGCCAGCAGCTTGGAGGGAATTACTAATTCACCCCTCCACTTT. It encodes CASSLEGITNSPLHF.

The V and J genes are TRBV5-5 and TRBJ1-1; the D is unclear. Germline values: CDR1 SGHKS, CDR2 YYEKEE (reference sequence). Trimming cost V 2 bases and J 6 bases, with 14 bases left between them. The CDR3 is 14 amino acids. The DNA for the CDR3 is TGTGCCAGCAGCTTTGGGGTGGTTACATCTGAAGCTTTCTTT. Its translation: CASSFGVVTSEAFF.

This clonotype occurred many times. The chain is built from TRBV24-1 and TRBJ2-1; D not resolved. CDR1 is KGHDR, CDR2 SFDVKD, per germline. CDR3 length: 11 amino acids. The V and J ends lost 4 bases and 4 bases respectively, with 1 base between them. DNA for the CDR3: TGTGCCACCAGTGAATACAATGAGCAGTTCTTC. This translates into CATSEYNEQFF.

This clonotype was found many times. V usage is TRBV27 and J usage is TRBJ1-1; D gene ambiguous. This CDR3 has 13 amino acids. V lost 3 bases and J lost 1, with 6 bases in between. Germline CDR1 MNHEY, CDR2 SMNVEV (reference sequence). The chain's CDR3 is CASSFIRNTEAFF. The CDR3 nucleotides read TGTGCCAGCAGTTTTATTAGGAACACTGAAGCTTTCTTT.

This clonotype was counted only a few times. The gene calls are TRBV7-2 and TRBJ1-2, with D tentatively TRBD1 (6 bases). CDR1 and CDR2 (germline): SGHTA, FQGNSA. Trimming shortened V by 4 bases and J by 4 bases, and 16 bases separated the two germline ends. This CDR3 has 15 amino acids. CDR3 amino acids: CASSSSRGSSYGYTF. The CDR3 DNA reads TGTGCCAGCAGCTCCAGCAGGGGTTCGAGCTATGGCTACACCTTC.

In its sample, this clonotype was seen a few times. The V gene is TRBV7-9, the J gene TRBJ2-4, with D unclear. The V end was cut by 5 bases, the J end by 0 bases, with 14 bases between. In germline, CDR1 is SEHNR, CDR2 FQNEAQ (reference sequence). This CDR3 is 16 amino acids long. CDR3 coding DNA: TGTGCCAGCAGCCGTGACATCGTTTTAGCCAAAAACATTCAGTACTTC. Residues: CASSRDIVLAKNIQYF. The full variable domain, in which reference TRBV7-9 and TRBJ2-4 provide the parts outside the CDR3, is DTGVSQNPRHKITKRGQNVTFRCDPISEHNRLYWYRQTLGQGPEFLTYFQNEAQLEKSRLLSDRFSAERPKGSFSTLEIQRTEQGDSAMYLCASSRDIVLAKNIQYFGAGTRLSVL.

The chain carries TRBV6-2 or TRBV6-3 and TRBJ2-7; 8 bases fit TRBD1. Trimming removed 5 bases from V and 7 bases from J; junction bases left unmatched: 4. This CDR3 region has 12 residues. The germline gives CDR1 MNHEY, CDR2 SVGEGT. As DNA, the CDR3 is TGTGCCAGCAGTCTGCGACAGGGGGAGCAGTACGTC. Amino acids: CASSLRQGEQYV.

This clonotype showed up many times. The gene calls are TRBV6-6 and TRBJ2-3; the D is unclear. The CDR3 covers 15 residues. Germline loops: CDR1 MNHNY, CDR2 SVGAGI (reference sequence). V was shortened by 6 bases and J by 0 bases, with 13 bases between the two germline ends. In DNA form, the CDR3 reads TGTGCCAGCAGCCCACACGCACTGAGCACAGATACGCAGTATTTT. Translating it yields CASSPHALSTDTQYF.

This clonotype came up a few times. CDR3 coding DNA: TGTGCCAGCAGAATTACAGGGTACTTGAACACCGGGGAGCTGTTTTTT. Translation gives CASRITGYLNTGELFF. This chain connects TRBV2 to TRBJ2-2, with D maybe TRBD1 (6 bases). Germline values: CDR1 SNHLY, CDR2 FYNNEI. CDR3 length equals 16 residues. V lost 6 bases, J lost 1 base, and 15 bases lay in between.

CDR3 coding DNA: TGTGCCAGCAGCTTCTTGTGGAAGGGAGATACGCAGTATTTT. Amino acid sequence: CASSFLWKGDTQYF. V usage is TRBV11-2 and J usage is TRBJ2-3; D is ambiguous. Germline lookup yields CDR1 SGHAT and CDR2 FQNNGV. The length of the CDR3 is 14 residues. V lost 3 bases, J lost 5 bases, and 12 bases lay in between. Looking up the rest from reference TRBV11-2 and TRBJ2-3 gives the full variable domain: EAGVAQSPRYKIIEKRQSVAFWCNPISGHATLYWYQQILGQGPKLLIQFQNNGVVDDSQLPKDRFSAERLKGVDSTLKIQPAKLEDSAVYLCASSFLWKGDTQYFGPGTRLTVL.

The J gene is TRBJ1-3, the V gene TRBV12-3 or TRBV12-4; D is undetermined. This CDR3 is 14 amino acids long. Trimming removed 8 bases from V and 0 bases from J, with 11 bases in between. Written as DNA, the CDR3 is TGTGCCAGCGTTGCAAGGAGCTCTGGAAACACCATATATTTT. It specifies CASVARSSGNTIYF.

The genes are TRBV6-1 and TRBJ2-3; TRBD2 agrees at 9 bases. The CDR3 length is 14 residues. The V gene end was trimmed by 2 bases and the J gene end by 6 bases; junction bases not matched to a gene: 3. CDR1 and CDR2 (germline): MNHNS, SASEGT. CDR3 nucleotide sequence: TGTGCCAGCAGTGAACGCGGGGGGGCGGATACGCAGTATTTT. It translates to CASSERGGADTQYF.

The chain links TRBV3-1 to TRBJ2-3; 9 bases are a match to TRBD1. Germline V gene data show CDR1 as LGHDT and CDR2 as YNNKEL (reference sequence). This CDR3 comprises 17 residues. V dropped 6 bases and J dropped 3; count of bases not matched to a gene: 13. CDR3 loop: CASSSLTGGGRTDTQYF. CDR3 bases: TGTGCCAGCAGTTCCTTGACAGGGGGGGGACGTACAGATACGCAGTATTTT.

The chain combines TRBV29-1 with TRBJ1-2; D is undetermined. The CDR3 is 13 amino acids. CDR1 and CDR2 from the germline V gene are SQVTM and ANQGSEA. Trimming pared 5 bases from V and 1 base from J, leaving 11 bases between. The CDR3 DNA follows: TGCAGCGTTACCCGGCAGGTTAACTATGGCTACACCTTC. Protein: CSVTRQVNYGYTF.

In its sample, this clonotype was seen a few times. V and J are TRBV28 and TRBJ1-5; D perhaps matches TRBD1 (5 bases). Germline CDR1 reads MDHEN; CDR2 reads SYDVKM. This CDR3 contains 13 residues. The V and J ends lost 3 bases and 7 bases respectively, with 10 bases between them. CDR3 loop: CASSLQGGQPQHF. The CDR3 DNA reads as TGTGCCAGCAGTTTGCAGGGCGGCCAGCCCCAGCATTTT.

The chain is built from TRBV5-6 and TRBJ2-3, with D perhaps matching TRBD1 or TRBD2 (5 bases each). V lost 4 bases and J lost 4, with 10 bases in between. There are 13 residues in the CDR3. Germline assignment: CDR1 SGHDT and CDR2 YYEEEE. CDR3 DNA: TGTGCCAGCAGCGTAGGGACGGCAGATACGCAGTATTTT. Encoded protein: CASSVGTADTQYF.

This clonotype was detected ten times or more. The CDR3: CASSLTTREGTDTQYF. DNA of the CDR3: TGCGCCAGCAGCTTGACCACCAGGGAAGGTACGGATACGCAGTATTTT. V usage is TRBV5-1 and J usage is TRBJ2-3; possibly TRBD1 for D (5 bases). The germline V and J ends were trimmed by 1 base and 6 bases, with 18 bases remaining between them. Per germline, CDR1 SGHRS and CDR2 YFSETQ. The CDR3 contains 16 residues.

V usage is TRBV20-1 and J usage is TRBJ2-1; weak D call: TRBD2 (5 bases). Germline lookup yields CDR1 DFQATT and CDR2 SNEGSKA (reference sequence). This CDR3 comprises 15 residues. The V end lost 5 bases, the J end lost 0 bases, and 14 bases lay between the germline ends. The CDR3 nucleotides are TGCAGTGCTCCCCTGCGGGCAGTCTCCTACAATGAGCAGTTCTTC. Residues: CSAPLRAVSYNEQFF.

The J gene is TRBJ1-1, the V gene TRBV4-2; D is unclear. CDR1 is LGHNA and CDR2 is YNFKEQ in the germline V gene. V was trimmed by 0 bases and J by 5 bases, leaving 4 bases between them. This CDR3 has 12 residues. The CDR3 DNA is TGTGCCAGCAGCCAAGAACTTACTGAAGCTTTCTTT. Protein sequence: CASSQELTEAFF.